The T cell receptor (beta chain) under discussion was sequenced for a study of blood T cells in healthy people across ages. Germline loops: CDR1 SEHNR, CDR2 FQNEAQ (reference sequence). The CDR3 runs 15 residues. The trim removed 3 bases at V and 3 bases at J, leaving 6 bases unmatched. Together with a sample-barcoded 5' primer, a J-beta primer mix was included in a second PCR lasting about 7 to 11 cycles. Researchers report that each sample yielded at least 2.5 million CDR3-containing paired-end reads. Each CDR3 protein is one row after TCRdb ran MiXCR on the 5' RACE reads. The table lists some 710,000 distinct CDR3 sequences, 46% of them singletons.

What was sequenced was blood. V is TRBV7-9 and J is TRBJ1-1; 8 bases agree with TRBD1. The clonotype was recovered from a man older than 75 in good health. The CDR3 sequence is CASSFSGGTYTEAFF. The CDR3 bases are TGTGCCAGCAGCTTTTCAGGGGGCACTTACACTGAAGCTTTCTTT.